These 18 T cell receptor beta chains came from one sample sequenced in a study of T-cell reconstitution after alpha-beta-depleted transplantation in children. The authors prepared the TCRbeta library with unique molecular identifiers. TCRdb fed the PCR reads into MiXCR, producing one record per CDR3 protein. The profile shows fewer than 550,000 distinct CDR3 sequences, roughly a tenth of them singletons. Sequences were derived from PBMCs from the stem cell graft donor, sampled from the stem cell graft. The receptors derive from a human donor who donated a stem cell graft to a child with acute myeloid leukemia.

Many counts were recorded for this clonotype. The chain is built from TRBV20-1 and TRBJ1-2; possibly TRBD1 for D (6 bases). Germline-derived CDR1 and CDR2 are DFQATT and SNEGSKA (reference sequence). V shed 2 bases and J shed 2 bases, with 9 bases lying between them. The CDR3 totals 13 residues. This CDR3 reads CSARQDRNYGYTF. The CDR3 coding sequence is TGCAGTGCTAGACAGGACAGAAACTATGGCTACACCTTC.

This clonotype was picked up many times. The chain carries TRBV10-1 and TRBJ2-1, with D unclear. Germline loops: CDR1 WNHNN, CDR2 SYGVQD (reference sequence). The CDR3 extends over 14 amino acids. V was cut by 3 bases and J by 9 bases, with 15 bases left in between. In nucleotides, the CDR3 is TGCGCCAGCAGTGACCCCCCAGCGTCGAGTGAGCAGTTCTTC. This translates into CASSDPPASSEQFF.

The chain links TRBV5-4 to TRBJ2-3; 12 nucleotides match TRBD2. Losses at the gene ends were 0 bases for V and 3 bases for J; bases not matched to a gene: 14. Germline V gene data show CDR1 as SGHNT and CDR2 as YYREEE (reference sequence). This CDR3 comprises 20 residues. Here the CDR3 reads CASSLAGLAGLLPRTDTQYF. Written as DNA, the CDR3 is TGTGCCAGCAGCTTGGCAGGACTAGCGGGATTACTGCCCCGAACAGATACGCAGTATTTT.

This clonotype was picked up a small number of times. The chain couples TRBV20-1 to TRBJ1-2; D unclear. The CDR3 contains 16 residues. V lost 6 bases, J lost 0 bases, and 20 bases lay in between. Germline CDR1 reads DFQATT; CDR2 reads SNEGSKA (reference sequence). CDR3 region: CSADGEVQSANYGYTF. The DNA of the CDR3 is TGCAGTGCCGACGGTGAAGTGCAGAGCGCTAACTATGGCTACACCTTC.

CDR3 DNA sequence: TGCGCCAGCAGTGAGCCCCTGATGCAGGCATCCTTTTCTGCCTATGAGCAGTTCTTC. Translation gives CASSEPLMQASFSAYEQFF. The chain couples TRBV10-2 to TRBJ2-1; D not resolved. The CDR3 is 19 residues long. The germline V gene has CDR1 WSHSY and CDR2 SAAADI. Trimming stripped 2 bases from V and 8 bases from J, with 28 bases between.

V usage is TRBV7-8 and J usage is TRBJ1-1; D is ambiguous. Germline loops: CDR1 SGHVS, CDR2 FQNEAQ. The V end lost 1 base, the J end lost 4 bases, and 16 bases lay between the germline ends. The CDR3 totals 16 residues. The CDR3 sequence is CASSLDRGGRVTEAFF. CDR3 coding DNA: TGTGCCAGCAGCTTAGATAGAGGCGGGAGGGTCACTGAAGCTTTCTTT.

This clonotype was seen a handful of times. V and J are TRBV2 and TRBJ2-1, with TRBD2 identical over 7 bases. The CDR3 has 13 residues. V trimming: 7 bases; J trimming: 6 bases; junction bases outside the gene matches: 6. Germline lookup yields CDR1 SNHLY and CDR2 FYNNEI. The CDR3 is CASTGLVGNEQFF. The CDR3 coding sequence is TGTGCCAGCACCGGACTAGTCGGCAATGAGCAGTTCTTC.

The CDR3 sequence is CASSNEGLAGNTGELFF. The DNA for the CDR3 is TGCGCCAGCAGCAACGAGGGACTAGCGGGAAACACCGGGGAGCTGTTTTTT. The chain couples TRBV5-1 to TRBJ2-2; 13 bases fit TRBD2. The V gene's germline CDR1 is SGHRS and CDR2 YFSETQ. With V trimmed by 4 bases and J by 2 bases, 5 bases remained unmatched. The CDR3 runs to 17 residues.

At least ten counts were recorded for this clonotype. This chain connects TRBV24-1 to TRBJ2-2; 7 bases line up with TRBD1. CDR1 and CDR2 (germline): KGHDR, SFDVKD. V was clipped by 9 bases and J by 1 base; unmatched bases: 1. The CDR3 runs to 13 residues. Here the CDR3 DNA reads TGTGCCACCGGGACAGAGAACACCGGGGAGCTGTTTTTT. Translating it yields CATGTENTGELFF.

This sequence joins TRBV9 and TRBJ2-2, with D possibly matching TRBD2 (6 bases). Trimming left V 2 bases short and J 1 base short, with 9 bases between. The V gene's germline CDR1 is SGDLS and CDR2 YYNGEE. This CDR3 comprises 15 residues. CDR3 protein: CASSVTAGNTGELFF. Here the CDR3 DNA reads TGTGCCAGCAGCGTTACAGCGGGGAACACCGGGGAGCTGTTTTTT.

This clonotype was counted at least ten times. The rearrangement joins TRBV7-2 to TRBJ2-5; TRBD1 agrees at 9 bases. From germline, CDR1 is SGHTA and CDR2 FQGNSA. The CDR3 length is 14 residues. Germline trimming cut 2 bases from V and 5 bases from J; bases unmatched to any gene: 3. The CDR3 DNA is TGTGCCAGCAGCTTATCCGGGACAGGGGAGACCCAGTACTTC. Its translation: CASSLSGTGETQYF.

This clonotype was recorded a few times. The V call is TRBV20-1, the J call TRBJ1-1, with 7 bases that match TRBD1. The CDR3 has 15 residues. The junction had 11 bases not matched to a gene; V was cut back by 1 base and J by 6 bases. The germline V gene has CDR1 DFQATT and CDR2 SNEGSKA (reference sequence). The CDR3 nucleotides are TGCAGTGCTAGAGTGGCAGGGGGGATGCGGTCTGAAGCTTTCTTT. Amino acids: CSARVAGGMRSEAFF.

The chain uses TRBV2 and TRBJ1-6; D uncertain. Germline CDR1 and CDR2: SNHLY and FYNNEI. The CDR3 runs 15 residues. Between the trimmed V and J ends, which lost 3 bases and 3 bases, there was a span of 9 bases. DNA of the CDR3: TGTGCCAGCAGTGAGTTTGGGAACTATAATTCACCCCTCCACTTT. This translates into CASSEFGNYNSPLHF.

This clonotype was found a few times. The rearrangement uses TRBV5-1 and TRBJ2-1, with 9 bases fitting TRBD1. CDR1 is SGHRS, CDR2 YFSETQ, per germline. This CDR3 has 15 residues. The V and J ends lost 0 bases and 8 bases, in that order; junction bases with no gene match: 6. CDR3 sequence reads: CASSLEGQGEDEQFF. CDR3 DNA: TGCGCCAGCAGCTTGGAGGGACAGGGCGAAGATGAGCAGTTCTTC.

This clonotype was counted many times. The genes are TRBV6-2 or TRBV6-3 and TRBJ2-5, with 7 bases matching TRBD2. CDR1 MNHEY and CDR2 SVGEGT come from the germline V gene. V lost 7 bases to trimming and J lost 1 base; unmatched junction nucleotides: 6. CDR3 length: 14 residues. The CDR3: CASNLGRGQETQYF. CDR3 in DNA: TGTGCCAGCAATCTAGGGAGGGGCCAAGAGACCCAGTACTTC.

The CDR3 is CASGNGLASYNEQFF. The CDR3 coding sequence is TGTGCCAGCGGCAACGGACTAGCCTCCTACAATGAGCAGTTCTTC. The gene calls are TRBV21-1 and TRBJ2-1; the DNA was not compared with TRBD2, the D call given in the table. TRBV21-1 is labeled a pseudogene. The CDR3 loop spans 15 amino acids.

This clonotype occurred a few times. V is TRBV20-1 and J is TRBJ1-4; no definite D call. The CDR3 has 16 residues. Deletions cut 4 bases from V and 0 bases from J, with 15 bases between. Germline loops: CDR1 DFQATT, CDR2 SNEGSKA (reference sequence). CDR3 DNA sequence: TGCAGTGCTATTCCCTCAACGAGAACAACTAATGAAAAACTGTTTTTT. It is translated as CSAIPSTRTTNEKLFF.

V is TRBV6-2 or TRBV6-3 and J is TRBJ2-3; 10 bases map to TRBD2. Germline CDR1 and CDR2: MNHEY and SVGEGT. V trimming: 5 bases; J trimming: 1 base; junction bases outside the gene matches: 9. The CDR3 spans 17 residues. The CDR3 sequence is CASSDPSGRGGTDTQYF. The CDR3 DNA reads TGTGCCAGCAGTGATCCTAGCGGGAGAGGGGGCACAGATACGCAGTATTTT.